A single sample gave rise to the 13 T cell receptor beta chains below, sequenced in a study of vaccination and CD4 T cells after COVID-19. Sequencing of cultured CD4+ T cell DNA used the Oncomine TCR Beta short-read assay. TCRdb re-derived calls from the PCR reads in MiXCR, one entry per CDR3 protein. Seen here are 20,000 to 30,000 distinct CDR3 sequences, roughly 40% observed once, and the top ten hold under 13%. Their cognate antigens are unknown. Treatment described: roughly 11-day PBMC culture with coronavirus spike peptide pools or control peptides (ViraFEST assay). The sequencing input was CD4+ T cells from blood, cultured in vitro. The receptors stem from a human donor who had recovered from COVID-19.

By sample share, this clonotype is medium-sized. The chain uses TRBV7-2 and TRBJ1-5; D ambiguous. Germline V lookup: CDR1 SGHTA, CDR2 FQGNSA. Trimming took 0 bases from V and 2 from J, leaving 2 bases between them. CDR3 length: 13 amino acids. CDR3 amino acids: CASSLARNQPQHF. In DNA, the CDR3 is TGTGCCAGCAGCTTAGCCCGCAATCAGCCCCAGCATTTT.

This chain connects TRBV7-2 to TRBJ2-5; TRBD2 might be the D (7 bases). The ends were cut back, 3 bases at V and 2 bases at J, with 13 bases in the middle. This CDR3 contains 15 residues. The germline CDR1 and CDR2 sequences are SGHTA and FQGNSA. Here the CDR3 reads CASSLWGGAQETQYF. In nucleotides, the CDR3 is TGTGCCAGCAGCTTGTGGGGGGGGGCTCAAGAGACCCAGTACTTC. The variable domain in full, with the rest retrieved from reference TRBV7-2 and TRBJ2-5, is GAGVSQSPSNKVTEKGKDVELRCDPISGHTALYWYRQSLGQGLEFLIYFQGNSAPDKSGLPSDRFSAERTGGSVSTLTIQRTQQEDSAVYLCASSLWGGAQETQYFGPGTRLLVL.

This clonotype was picked up a small number of times. The chain links TRBV24-1 to TRBJ2-6; D tentatively fits TRBD1 or TRBD2 (6 bases each). The CDR3 has 16 amino acids. The V and J ends lost 9 bases and 0 bases respectively, with 14 bases between them. Per the germline V gene, CDR1 is KGHDR and CDR2 is SFDVKD. CDR3 DNA sequence: TGTGCCACCGCGGCAGAGGGGGGCTCTGGGGCCAACGTCCTGACTTTC. Protein product: CATAAEGGSGANVLTF.

The genes are TRBV27 and TRBJ1-1; D remains ambiguous. The CDR3 has 13 amino acids. Germline CDR1 reads MNHEY; CDR2 reads SMNVEV (reference sequence). With 6 bases removed from V and 1 base from J, the gap between germline ends came to 9 bases. CDR3 in DNA: TGTGCCAGCAGAAAGGGCGCGAACACTGAAGCTTTCTTT. Translation gives CASRKGANTEAFF.

This chain connects TRBV7-9 to TRBJ2-7; a possible D gene is TRBD1 (5 bases). Germline V gene data show CDR1 as SEHNR and CDR2 as FQNEAQ (reference sequence). The CDR3 is 12 amino acids. The ends were cut back, 5 bases at V and 9 bases at J, with 14 bases in the middle. CDR3 nucleotide sequence: TGTGCCAGCAGCCCAGGGTTGTTGAGGCAGTACTTC. Encoded protein: CASSPGLLRQYF. The entire variable domain, with the rest obtained from reference TRBV7-9 and TRBJ2-7, is as follows: DTGVSQNPRHKITKRGQNVTFRCDPISEHNRLYWYRQTLGQGPEFLTYFQNEAQLEKSRLLSDRFSAERPKGSFSTLEIQRTEQGDSAMYLCASSPGLLRQYFGPGTRLTVT.

The chain joins TRBV20-1 to TRBJ2-1; 14 nucleotides line up with TRBD2. V trimming: 0 bases; J trimming: 8 bases; junction bases outside the gene matches: 15. CDR3 length: 19 amino acids. Germline-derived CDR1 and CDR2 are DFQATT and SNEGSKA (reference sequence). The CDR3 sequence: CSARETSGRAGYWGDEQFF. Here the CDR3 DNA reads TGCAGTGCTAGAGAGACTAGCGGGAGGGCAGGGTACTGGGGGGATGAGCAGTTCTTC.

The chain recombines TRBV6-1 with TRBJ1-2; D gene uncertain. Germline values: CDR1 MNHNS, CDR2 SASEGT. The V end lost 11 bases, the J end lost 4 bases, and 17 bases lay between the germline ends. The CDR3 is 13 amino acids. The CDR3 DNA follows: TGTGCCTCCAAAGGCGAGGGAGGCTATGGCTACACCTTC. It is translated as CASKGEGGYGYTF.

The chain recombines TRBV5-1 with TRBJ2-1, with 9 bases fitting TRBD2. The CDR3 runs to 13 residues. The V and J ends lost 6 bases and 10 bases, in that order; junction bases with no gene match: 8. The V gene's germline CDR1 is SGHRS and CDR2 YFSETQ. The CDR3 is CASKRTSDIEQFF. As DNA, the CDR3 is TGCGCCAGCAAACGGACTAGCGATATCGAGCAGTTCTTC.

The rearrangement joins TRBV28 to TRBJ1-5, with D possibly TRBD1 on 5 matching bases. TRBJ2-3 matches the DNA end more closely, so the J call is doubtful. Germline CDR1 reads MDHEN; CDR2 reads SYDVKM. The CDR3 totals 14 residues. Written as DNA, the CDR3 is TGTGCCAGCAGCCGACTTCCGACAGTATCGCCCCAGTATTTT. Translating gives CASSRLPTVSPQYF.

This clonotype was seen a handful of times. This sequence joins TRBV2 and TRBJ1-2, with D maybe TRBD1 (5 bases). Between the trimmed V and J ends, which lost 7 bases and 3 bases, there was a span of 18 bases. The CDR3 contains 15 residues. CDR1 SNHLY and CDR2 FYNNEI come from the germline V gene. Here the CDR3 DNA reads TGTGCCAGCATCGACGGGGCAGGGACGCACTATGGCTACACCTTC. Protein: CASIDGAGTHYGYTF. The full variable domain, rest sourced from reference TRBV2 and TRBJ1-2, is EPEVTQTPSHQVTQMGQEVILRCVPISNHLYFYWYRQILGQKVEFLVSFYNNEISEKSEIFDDQFSVERPDGSNFTLKIRSTKLEDSAMYFCASIDGAGTHYGYTFGSGTRLTVV.

In this sample, this clonotype turned up a few times. The chain is built from TRBV28 and TRBJ1-5; D is uncertain. Deletions cut 3 bases from V and 6 bases from J, with 18 bases between. Germline CDR1 and CDR2: MDHEN and SYDVKM. This CDR3 has 16 amino acids. CDR3 amino acids: CASSFPGRLEGQPQHF. The CDR3 nucleotides are TGTGCCAGCAGTTTCCCCGGACGTTTGGAGGGTCAGCCCCAGCATTTT.

J is TRBJ2-2 and V is TRBV7-6; 12 nucleotides line up with TRBD2. Germline CDR1 SGHVS, CDR2 FNYEAQ. V lost 3 bases, J lost 6 bases, and 5 bases stayed unmatched. CDR3 length: 16 residues. CDR3 protein: CASSFWTSGEAGELFF. The CDR3 nucleotides read TGTGCCAGCAGCTTCTGGACTAGCGGGGAGGCCGGGGAGCTGTTTTTT. The complete variable domain, with remaining parts taken from reference TRBV7-6 and TRBJ2-2, reads GAGVSQSPRYKVTKRGQDVALRCDPISGHVSLYWYRQALGQGPEFLTYFNYEAQQDKSGLPNDRFSAERPEGSISTLTIQRTEQRDSAMYRCASSFWTSGEAGELFFGEGSRLTVL.

The gene calls are TRBV19 and TRBJ1-5, with D possibly being TRBD1 (6 bases). In germline, CDR1 is LNHDA, CDR2 SQIVND (reference sequence). This CDR3 has 16 residues. Trimming removed 2 bases at V and 2 bases at J, with 13 bases between. The CDR3 reads CASSIPTGVGNQPQHF. DNA for the CDR3: TGTGCCAGTAGTATACCGACAGGAGTAGGCAATCAGCCCCAGCATTTT. Full variable domain (remainder filled in from reference TRBV19 and TRBJ1-5): DGGITQSPKYLFRKEGQNVTLSCEQNLNHDAMYWYRQDPGQGLRLIYYSQIVNDFQKGDIAEGYSVSREKKESFPLTVTSAQKNPTAFYLCASSIPTGVGNQPQHFGDGTRLSIL.